This TCR beta chain was sequenced for a study of shared clonotypes between healthy human individuals. Those who donated were healthy HIV-negative adults, with no recent acute infections or vaccinations reported. Every donor, a Caucasian adult, lived in Nashville, Tennessee. The germline CDR1 and CDR2 sequences are LNHNV and YYDKDF (reference sequence). J lost 0 bases, V lost 1 base, and 0 bases had no gene match. This CDR3 comprises 15 residues. This clone was picked up one time. Deep-level assay runs were performed. It was 200 ng DNA, some 30,000 T cell genomes, that sorted-subset replicate PCRs used. Generated by immunoSEQ multiplex PCR, the TCRdb table keeps only in-frame clones and is missing some. The sample consists of hundreds of thousands of clones, approximately 79% of them appearing once.

This TCR derives from a woman aged 25 to 39 in good health. Sequencing input: memory CD4+ T cells sorted from blood. Subset noted: CD45RA-negative fraction. This chain connects TRBV15 to TRBJ2-7; 10 nucleotides match TRBD2. DNA of the CDR3: TGTGCCACCAGCAGAGTAGCGGGGGGCTCCTACGAGCAGTACTTC. Amino acids: CATSRVAGGSYEQYF.